These T cell receptor beta chains were read from a single sample in a study of CD8+ T cells in alopecia areata. Method: immunoSEQ multiplex PCR; TCRdb's copy keeps in-frame clones and lacks some. Of 120,000 or so clones in the sample, around 60% were seen once. Specimen: CD4+ T cells sorted from blood, collected at week 4, from a patient treated with tofacitinib. The receptors originated from a human donor with alopecia areata. Each CDR3 is given with its conserved first and last residue. A D gene is named only where the DNA matches it firmly. Some rows mark clone size as missing; the rest say once, few, many or name a class of expanded clone.

TRBJ1-2	TRBV18	-	-	CASSPEAGNGYTF	TGTGCCAGCTCACCAGAGGCGGGTAATGGCTACACCTTC
TRBJ1-2	TRBV20-1	-	-	CSARQVSGYTF	TGCAGTGCTCGACAGGTTTCTGGCTACACCTTC
TRBJ2-1	TRBV5-5	-	-	CASSQERGREQFF	TGCGCCAGCAGCCAAGAACGGGGGCGCGAGCAGTTCTTC
TRBJ2-2	TRBV19	-	TRBD1	CASTKTGANTGELFF	TGTGCCAGTACTAAGACAGGGGCGAACACCGGGGAGCTGTTTTTT
TRBJ2-2	TRBV7-9	few	-	CASSTQGSGELFF	TGTGCCAGCAGTACACAGGGATCCGGGGAGCTGTTTTTT
TRBJ2-6	TRBV4-3	once	-	CASSQEPPRVSGANVLTF	TGCGCCAGCAGCCAAGAACCTCCCAGGGTCTCTGGGGCCAACGTCCTGACTTTC
TRBJ2-1	TRBV2	-	TRBD2	CASSDGSPIAGVSSNEQFF	TGTGCCAGCAGTGATGGTTCGCCTATAGCGGGAGTGAGTAGCAATGAGCAGTTCTTC
TRBJ2-7	TRBV5-1	-	TRBD2	CASSLGTSGVSEQYF	TGCGCCAGCAGCCTCGGGACTAGCGGGGTGTCTGAGCAGTACTTC
TRBJ1-3	TRBV15	-	-	CATSREWGTGNTIYF	TGTGCCACCAGCAGAGAGTGGGGTACCGGAAACACCATATATTTT
TRBJ2-5	TRBV5-1	-	TRBD2	CASSLAGGQETQYF	TGCGCCAGCAGCTTAGCGGGGGGGCAAGAGACCCAGTACTTC
TRBJ2-2	TRBV6-5	-	TRBD1	CASRGQGNTGELFF	TGTGCCAGCAGGGGACAGGGGAACACCGGGGAGCTGTTTTTT
TRBJ2-5	TRBV6-5	-	-	CASSFRSVRQETQYF	TGTGCCAGCAGTTTCAGGAGCGTCAGACAAGAGACCCAGTACTTC